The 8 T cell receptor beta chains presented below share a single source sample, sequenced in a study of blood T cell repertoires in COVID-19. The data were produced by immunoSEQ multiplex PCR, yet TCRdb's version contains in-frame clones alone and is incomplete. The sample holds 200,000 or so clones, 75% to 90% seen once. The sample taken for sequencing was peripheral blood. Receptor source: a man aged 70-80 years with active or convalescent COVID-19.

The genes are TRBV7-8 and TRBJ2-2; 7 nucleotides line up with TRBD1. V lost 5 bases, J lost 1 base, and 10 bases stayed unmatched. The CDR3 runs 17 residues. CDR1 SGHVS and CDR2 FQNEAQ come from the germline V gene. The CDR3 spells CASSPGRRGRNTGELFF. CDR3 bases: TGTGCCAGCAGCCCTGGGCGCAGGGGGAGGAACACCGGGGAGCTGTTTTTT.

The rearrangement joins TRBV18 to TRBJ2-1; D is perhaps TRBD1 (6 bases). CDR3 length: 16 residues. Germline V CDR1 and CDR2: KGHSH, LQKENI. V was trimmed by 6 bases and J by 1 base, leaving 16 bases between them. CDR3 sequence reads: CASSKTGTPSYNEQFF. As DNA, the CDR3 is TGTGCCAGCTCGAAAACAGGGACCCCTTCCTACAATGAGCAGTTCTTC.

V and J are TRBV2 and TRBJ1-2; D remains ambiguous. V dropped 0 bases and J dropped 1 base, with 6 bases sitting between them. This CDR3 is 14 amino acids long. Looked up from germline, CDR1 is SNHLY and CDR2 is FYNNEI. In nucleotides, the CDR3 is TGTGCCAGCAGTGAAGCGCGTAGTAACTATGGCTACACCTTC. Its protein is CASSEARSNYGYTF.

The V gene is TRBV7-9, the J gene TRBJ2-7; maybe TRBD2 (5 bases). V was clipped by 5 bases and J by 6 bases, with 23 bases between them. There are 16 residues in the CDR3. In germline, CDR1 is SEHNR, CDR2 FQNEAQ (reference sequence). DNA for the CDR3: TGTGCCAGCAGCCCACTCGGACTCCCGGCCCCCATCGAGCAGTACTTC. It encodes CASSPLGLPAPIEQYF.

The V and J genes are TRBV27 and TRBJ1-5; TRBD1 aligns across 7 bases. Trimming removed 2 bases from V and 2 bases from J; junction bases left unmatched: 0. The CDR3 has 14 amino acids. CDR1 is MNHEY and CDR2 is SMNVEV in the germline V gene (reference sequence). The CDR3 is CASSLGTGNQPQHF. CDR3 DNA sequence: TGTGCCAGCAGTTTAGGGACAGGCAATCAGCCCCAGCATTTT.

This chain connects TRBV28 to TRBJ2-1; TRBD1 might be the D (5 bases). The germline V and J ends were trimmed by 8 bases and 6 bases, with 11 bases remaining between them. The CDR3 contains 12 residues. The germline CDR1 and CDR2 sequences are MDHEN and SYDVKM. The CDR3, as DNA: TGTGCCAGCCGAGGACAAATCAATGAGCAGTTCTTC. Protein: CASRGQINEQFF.

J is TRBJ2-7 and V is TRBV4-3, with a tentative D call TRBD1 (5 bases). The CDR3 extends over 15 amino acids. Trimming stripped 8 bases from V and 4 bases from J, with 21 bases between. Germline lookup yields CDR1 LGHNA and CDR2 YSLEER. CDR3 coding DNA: TGCGCCAGCCCACAAACAGTAAGGGGATCTTACGAGCAGTACTTC. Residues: CASPQTVRGSYEQYF.

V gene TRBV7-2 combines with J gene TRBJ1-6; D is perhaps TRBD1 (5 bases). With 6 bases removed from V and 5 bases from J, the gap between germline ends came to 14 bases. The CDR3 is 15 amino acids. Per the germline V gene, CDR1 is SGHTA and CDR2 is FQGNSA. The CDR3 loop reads CASSNLGGNNSPLHF. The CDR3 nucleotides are TGTGCCAGCAGTAACCTTGGGGGGAATAATTCACCCCTCCACTTT.